Presented here are 12 T cell receptor beta chains from one specimen sequenced in a study of shared clonotypes between healthy human individuals. The repertoire was sequenced with immunoSEQ multiplex PCR; TCRdb's copy has only in-frame clones and lacks some. The data show about 2.2 million clones, with about 92% seen just once and more than 1.5% held by the top ten. CD8 cells classed as naive were CD45RO-negative and positively selected for CCR7, excluding terminally differentiated effector memory CD45RA+ cells. The specimen sequenced was naive CD8+ T cells from PBMCs. Receptors originate from a man aged 18 to 30 in good health. Some clones in this sample may be carry-over from other donors' samples.

The V gene is TRBV4-3, the J gene TRBJ2-3, with TRBD2 as a possible D gene (5 bases). Germline V CDR1 and CDR2: LGHNA, YSLEER. The CDR3 loop spans 16 amino acids. V lost 0 bases and J lost 0, with 10 bases in between. CDR3 DNA sequence: TGCGCCAGCAGCCAAGATTATTGGAGGAGCACAGATACGCAGTATTTT. It is translated as CASSQDYWRSTDTQYF.

V gene TRBV29-1 combines with J gene TRBJ1-1; D not resolved. The CDR3 has 12 residues. Germline CDR1 is SQVTM and CDR2 is ANQGSEA. Trimming stripped 6 bases from V and 3 bases from J, with 11 bases between. The CDR3 coding sequence is TGCAGCGTGGTAGTTAGGTACACTGAAGCTTTCTTT. It translates to CSVVVRYTEAFF.

For the CDR3, the DNA is TGTGCCAGCAGCCCCAGGGAGACTGGCTACACCTTC. As protein: CASSPRETGYTF. The V and J genes are TRBV7-9 and TRBJ1-2; D is perhaps TRBD1 (5 bases). Trimming pared 5 bases from V and 7 bases from J, leaving 11 bases between. CDR1 is SEHNR, CDR2 FQNEAQ, per germline (reference sequence). The length of the CDR3 is 12 residues.

This chain joins TRBV4-3 and TRBJ2-6; maybe TRBD2 (5 bases). V was shortened by 1 base and J by 4 bases, with 8 bases between the two germline ends. The CDR3 has 15 amino acids. CDR1 and CDR2 (germline): LGHNA, YSLEER. CDR3 bases: TGCGCCAGCAGCCAAGGGACTCTGGGGGCCAACGTCCTGACTTTC. Its translation: CASSQGTLGANVLTF.

V is TRBV5-8 and J is TRBJ2-5, with a possible D match to TRBD1 (5 bases). The V gene's germline CDR1 is SGHTS and CDR2 YDEGEE. This CDR3 is built from 14 residues. V shed 0 bases and J shed 3 bases, with 9 bases lying between them. The CDR3 sequence is CASSLETEEETQYF. The DNA for the CDR3 is TGTGCCAGCAGCTTGGAGACAGAAGAAGAGACCCAGTACTTC.

The V and J genes are TRBV7-9 and TRBJ1-5; D may be TRBD1 (5 bases). CDR3 length equals 14 residues. V was cut by 5 bases and J by 3 bases, with 11 bases left in between. Germline V CDR1 and CDR2: SEHNR, FQNEAQ (reference sequence). This CDR3 reads CASSPPGINQPQHF. For the CDR3, the DNA is TGTGCCAGCAGCCCTCCAGGGATCAATCAGCCCCAGCATTTT.

The chain employs TRBV7-8 and TRBJ1-5; D remains unclear. The CDR3 is made up of 17 amino acids. CDR1 is SGHVS, CDR2 FQNEAQ, per germline. Trimming removed 5 bases from V and 6 bases from J, with 23 bases in between. The CDR3 region has the DNA TGTGCCAGCAGCCCCCGGGTCGGGGAAGGGCGTGGTCAGCCCCAGCATTTT. Translated, it gives CASSPRVGEGRGQPQHF. The variable domain in full, completed from reference TRBV7-8 and TRBJ1-5, reads GAGVSQSPRYKVAKRGQDVALRCDPISGHVSLFWYQQALGQGPEFLTYFQNEAQLDKSGLPSDRFFAERPEGSVSTLKIQRTQQEDSAVYLCASSPRVGEGRGQPQHFGDGTRLSIL.

This clone was detected a few times. CDR3 bases: TGTGCCTGGAGTGTATCAGGGGGCCAGGGGTACACTGAAGCTTTCTTT. Translated, it gives CAWSVSGGQGYTEAFF. The chain employs TRBV30 and TRBJ1-1; TRBD1 matches 8 bases. V lost 0 bases and J lost 3; bases outside the gene matches: 9. Germline CDR1 and CDR2: GTSNPN and SVGIG (reference sequence). This CDR3 comprises 16 residues.

This clone was observed once. This sequence joins TRBV5-8 and TRBJ2-1; D unresolved. Germline V lookup: CDR1 SGHTS, CDR2 YDEGEE. The CDR3 is made up of 16 amino acids. With 4 bases removed from V and 0 bases from J, the gap between germline ends came to 14 bases. The CDR3 spells CASSLAASTSYNEQFF. The CDR3 nucleotides read TGTGCCAGCAGCCTGGCCGCGTCTACCTCCTACAATGAGCAGTTCTTC.

The rearrangement links TRBV5-1 to TRBJ2-5, with 8 nucleotides matching TRBD2. The V segment lost 0 bases and the J segment 1 base; nucleotides outside the gene matches: 5. Germline V gives CDR1 SGHRS, CDR2 YFSETQ. CDR3 length: 16 residues. The DNA of the CDR3 is TGCGCCAGCAGCTTGGCTCCTAGCGGGTCCCAAGAGACCCAGTACTTC. Its protein is CASSLAPSGSQETQYF.

The V and J genes are TRBV5-6 and TRBJ2-5; TRBD1 is a possible D gene (5 bases). The CDR3 is 15 residues long. V dropped 4 bases and J dropped 5 bases, with 18 bases sitting between them. Per the germline V gene, CDR1 is SGHDT and CDR2 is YYEEEE. The CDR3 coding sequence is TGTGCCAGCAGCCCGATGCAGGGCCGGCCGGAGACCCAGTACTTC. Translated: CASSPMQGRPETQYF.

This clone was detected a few times. The V gene is TRBV11-2, the J gene TRBJ1-1, with D possibly being TRBD1 (5 bases). Germline V gives CDR1 SGHAT, CDR2 FQNNGV. The CDR3 sequence is 14 residues long. The germline V and J ends were trimmed by 7 bases and 0 bases, with 12 bases remaining between them. As DNA, the CDR3 is TGTGCCAGCACCATGTTGGGACTGAACACTGAAGCTTTCTTT. As protein: CASTMLGLNTEAFF. Full variable domain (rest looked up from reference TRBV11-2 and TRBJ1-1): EAGVAQSPRYKIIEKRQSVAFWCNPISGHATLYWYQQILGQGPKLLIQFQNNGVVDDSQLPKDRFSAERLKGVDSTLKIQPAKLEDSAVYLCASTMLGLNTEAFFGQGTRLTVV.